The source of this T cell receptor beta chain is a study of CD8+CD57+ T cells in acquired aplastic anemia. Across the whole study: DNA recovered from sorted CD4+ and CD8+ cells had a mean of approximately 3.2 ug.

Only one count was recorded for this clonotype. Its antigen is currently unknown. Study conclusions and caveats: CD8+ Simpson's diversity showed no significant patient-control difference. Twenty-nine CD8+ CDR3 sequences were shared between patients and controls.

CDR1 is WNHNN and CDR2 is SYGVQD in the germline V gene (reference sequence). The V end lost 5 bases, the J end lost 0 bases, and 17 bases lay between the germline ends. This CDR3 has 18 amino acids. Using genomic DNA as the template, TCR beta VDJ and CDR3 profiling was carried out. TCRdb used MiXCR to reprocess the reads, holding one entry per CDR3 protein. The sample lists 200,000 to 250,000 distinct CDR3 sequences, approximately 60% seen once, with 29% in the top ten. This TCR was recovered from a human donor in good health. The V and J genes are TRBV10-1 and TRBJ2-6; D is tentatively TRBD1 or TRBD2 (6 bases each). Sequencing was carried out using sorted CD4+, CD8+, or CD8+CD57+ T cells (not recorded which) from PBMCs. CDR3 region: CASSPGGGHSSGANVLTF. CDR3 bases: TGCGCCAGCAGTCCAGGAGGGGGGCATAGCTCTGGGGCCAACGTCCTGACTTTC.